The rows below give T cell receptor beta chains drawn from one sample of a study of post-analysis software for immune sequencing data. TCRdb used MiXCR to reprocess the PCR reads, holding one entry per CDR3 protein. This table has 650,000 to 850,000 distinct CDR3 sequences, approximately 44% appearing once. Sequencing was carried out using blood. The receptors come from a girl aged 10 to 17 with multiple sclerosis. Both conserved end residues are part of each CDR3. D genes are given only for firm matches. Expanded clones get a size class; other rows say once, few or many, or leave the size out.

- TRBJ1-2 TRBD1 TRBV2 CASSETDRVANYGYTF TGTGCCAGCAGTGAGACGGACAGGGTAGCAAACTATGGCTACACCTTC
few TRBJ2-4 - TRBV27 CATYQGREQYF TGTGCTACGTATCAGGGGCGGGAGCAGTACTTC
few TRBJ2-1 - TRBV20-1 CSGAPSSYNEQFF TGCAGTGGGGCCCCTTCATCCTACAATGAGCAGTTCTTC
many TRBJ2-7 - TRBV29-1 CSVEVGYEQYF TGCAGCGTTGAAGTGGGCTACGAGCAGTACTTC
- TRBJ1-5 - TRBV6-2/TRBV6-3 CAILGRGGRGQPQHF TGTGCCATCCTGGGACGGGGGGGACGGGGTCAGCCCCAGCATTTT
- TRBJ2-1 - TRBV4-1 CASSFGLTNNEQFF TGCGCCAGCAGCTTCGGACTAACGAACAATGAGCAGTTCTTC
- TRBJ2-3 TRBD2 TRBV10-3 CAIRLGLAGVSDTQYF TGTGCCATACGACTAGGACTAGCGGGAGTTTCAGATACGCAGTATTTT
- TRBJ2-7 - TRBV28 CASSLVSGTEVHEQYF TGTGCCAGCAGTTTAGTCTCCGGGACGGAGGTCCACGAGCAGTACTTC
- TRBJ2-1 - TRBV20-1 CSARDKEYSDEQFF TGCAGTGCTCGGGACAAGGAATATTCCGATGAGCAGTTCTTC
- TRBJ2-3 - TRBV20-1 CSARDFQRASTDTQYF TGCAGTGCTAGAGATTTTCAGCGGGCTAGCACAGATACGCAGTATTTT
few TRBJ2-6 - TRBV5-1 CASTPGTSGANVLTF TGCGCCAGCACCCCCGGCACCTCTGGGGCCAACGTCCTGACTTTC
- TRBJ2-7 - TRBV6-1 CASSEVGNGQYF TGTGCCAGCAGTGAAGTCGGGAATGGGCAGTACTTC
few TRBJ2-7 TRBD1 TRBV20-1 CSARDAGGYEQYF TGCAGTGCTAGAGATGCAGGGGGATACGAGCAGTACTTC
- TRBJ2-1 - TRBV4-2 CASSQVRREQFF TGTGCCAGCAGCCAAGTGAGACGAGAGCAGTTCTTC
few TRBJ2-3 - TRBV5-1 CASSLIPLNTDAQYF TGCGCCAGCAGCTTGATCCCATTAAACACAGATGCGCAGTATTTT
- TRBJ1-1 - TRBV3-1 CASSSPGSEAFF TGTGCCAGCAGCAGCCCGGGGTCTGAAGCTTTCTTT
- TRBJ1-2 TRBD1 TRBV7-2 CASSLGGQGGGYTF TGTGCCAGCAGCTTAGGGGGACAGGGAGGAGGCTACACCTTC